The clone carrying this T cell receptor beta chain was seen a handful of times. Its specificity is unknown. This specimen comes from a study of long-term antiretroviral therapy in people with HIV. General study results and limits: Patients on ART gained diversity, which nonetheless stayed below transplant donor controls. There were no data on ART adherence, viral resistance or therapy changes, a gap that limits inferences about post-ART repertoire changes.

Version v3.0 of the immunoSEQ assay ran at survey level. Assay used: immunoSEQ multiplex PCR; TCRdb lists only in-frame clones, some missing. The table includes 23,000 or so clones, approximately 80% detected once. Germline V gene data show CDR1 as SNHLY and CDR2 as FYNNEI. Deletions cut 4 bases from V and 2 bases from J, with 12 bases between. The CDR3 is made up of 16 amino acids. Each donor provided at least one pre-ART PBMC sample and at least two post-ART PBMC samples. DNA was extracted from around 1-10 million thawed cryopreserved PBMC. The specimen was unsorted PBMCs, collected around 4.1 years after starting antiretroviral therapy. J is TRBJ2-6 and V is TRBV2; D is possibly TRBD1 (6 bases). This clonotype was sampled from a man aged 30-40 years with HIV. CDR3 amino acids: CASSGGLSPGANVLTF. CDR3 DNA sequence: TGTGCCAGCAGTGGGGGGCTGTCTCCTGGGGCCAACGTCCTGACTTTC.